One sample yielded the 19 T cell receptor beta chains listed below, sequenced in a study of PD-1 blockade in mismatch repair-deficient tumors (dated 2017 in TCRdb). The time point label, as the study defines it: peripheral blood before pembrolizumab. The protocol used for the library was the immunoSEQ multiplex PCR assay. TCRdb retrieved this table from immuneACCESS and kept in-frame rearrangements only. Not all clones are present; in checked studies, unresolved V genes account for under half, and no reason is known for the remainder. The sample profile shows 20,000 to 30,000 clones; roughly 83% of them were found once. Of the sample, 2.9% is held by the ten largest clones. The sample consisted of PBMCs, taken before pembrolizumab treatment. The receptors shown here come from an adult with mismatch repair-deficient cancer.

This sequence joins TRBV28 and TRBJ2-2; 7 positions match TRBD2. This CDR3 contains 15 residues. Trimming took 5 bases from V and 4 from J; bases not matched to a gene: 7. CDR1 is MDHEN, CDR2 SYDVKM, per germline. The CDR3 region is CASSPPTGGTGELFF. CDR3 DNA sequence: TGTGCCAGCAGTCCCCCCACGGGGGGCACCGGGGAGCTGTTTTTT.

The chain links TRBV4-1 to TRBJ2-6, with no clear D. Germline assignment: CDR1 MGHRA and CDR2 YSYEKL. This CDR3 is 16 amino acids long. V was cut by 1 base and J by 5 bases, with 12 bases left in between. In DNA, the CDR3 is TGCGCCAGCAGCCAAGGATTAGTACCGCGGGCCAACGTCCTGACTTTC. It translates to CASSQGLVPRANVLTF.

CDR3 residues: CASSSLRGQAYNEQFF. The CDR3 DNA sequence: TGTGCCAGCAGCTCGCTTAGGGGCCAAGCCTACAATGAGCAGTTCTTC. The chain carries TRBV5-8 and TRBJ2-1, with D maybe TRBD1 (5 bases). V dropped 3 bases and J dropped 2 bases, with 15 bases sitting between them. Germline values: CDR1 SGHTS, CDR2 YDEGEE. The CDR3 is 16 amino acids.

The genes are TRBV27 and TRBJ1-5; 7 bases agree with TRBD1. Germline assignment: CDR1 MNHEY and CDR2 SMNVEV (reference sequence). The V gene end was trimmed by 4 bases and the J gene end by 5 bases; junction bases not matched to a gene: 5. CDR3 length: 14 amino acids. CDR3: CASSSQGIYQPQHF. The CDR3 DNA reads TGTGCCAGCAGTTCACAGGGGATTTATCAGCCCCAGCATTTT.

The chain has TRBV28 and TRBJ2-1; 11 nucleotides line up with TRBD1. Germline CDR1 reads MDHEN; CDR2 reads SYDVKM. With V trimmed by 5 bases and J by 5 bases, 8 bases remained unmatched. The CDR3 is 16 amino acids. The CDR3 reads CASSENRDRGNNEQFF. The CDR3 coding sequence is TGTGCCAGCAGTGAGAATCGGGACAGGGGGAACAATGAGCAGTTCTTC.

The J gene is TRBJ2-1, the V gene TRBV19; possible D gene TRBD2, 6 bases. CDR1 and CDR2 from the germline V gene are LNHDA and SQIVND (reference sequence). With 7 bases removed from V and 6 bases from J, the gap between germline ends came to 19 bases. The length of the CDR3 is 15 residues. CDR3 coding DNA: TGTGCCAGTAAGCGACTAGGTGGGAACGGCAATGAGCAGTTCTTC. This codes for CASKRLGGNGNEQFF. The full variable domain, rest sourced from reference TRBV19 and TRBJ2-1, is DGGITQSPKYLFRKEGQNVTLSCEQNLNHDAMYWYRQDPGQGLRLIYYSQIVNDFQKGDIAEGYSVSREKKESFPLTVTSAQKNPTAFYLCASKRLGGNGNEQFFGPGTRLTVL.

The chain couples TRBV29-1 to TRBJ2-1; perhaps TRBD2 as D (5 bases). Germline V gene data show CDR1 as SQVTM and CDR2 as ANQGSEA. The CDR3 contains 16 residues. Between the trimmed V and J ends, which lost 2 bases and 6 bases, there was a span of 20 bases. CDR3 protein: CSVESSRTPLFNEQFF. The CDR3 region has the DNA TGCAGCGTTGAATCCTCTAGGACTCCGCTATTCAATGAGCAGTTCTTC.

The chain links TRBV27 to TRBJ1-5; D remains ambiguous. The CDR3 runs 15 residues. Germline CDR1 and CDR2: MNHEY and SMNVEV (reference sequence). Trimming removed 1 base at V and 6 bases at J, with 13 bases between. CDR3 in DNA: TGTGCCAGCAGTTTATTCCGGGGTAACGGTCAGCCCCAGCATTTT. Protein sequence: CASSLFRGNGQPQHF.

This chain joins TRBV9 and TRBJ1-1; D call uncertain. From germline, CDR1 is SGDLS and CDR2 YYNGEE. V was cut by 4 bases and J by 6 bases, with 13 bases left in between. The CDR3 spans 13 residues. The chain's CDR3 is CASSPNLSPEAFF. CDR3 nucleotide sequence: TGTGCCAGCAGCCCAAACCTCAGTCCTGAAGCTTTCTTT.

V is TRBV28 and J is TRBJ1-5, with TRBD1 identical over 8 bases. J gave up 0 bases and V 5 bases, and 9 bases lay outside the gene matches. This CDR3 spans 17 amino acids. Germline CDR1 and CDR2: MDHEN and SYDVKM. The CDR3 DNA follows: TGTGCCAGCAGTGAGCCGGGACAGGATTCTAGCAATCAGCCCCAGCATTTT. This sequence encodes CASSEPGQDSSNQPQHF.

The chain recombines TRBV2 with TRBJ2-7, with D perhaps matching TRBD2 (5 bases). CDR1 SNHLY and CDR2 FYNNEI come from the germline V gene. Trimming took off 3 bases at V and 2 bases at J, with 14 bases between the two ends. The CDR3 loop spans 15 amino acids. The CDR3 is CASSEVPSLAYEQYF. DNA of the CDR3: TGTGCCAGCAGTGAGGTCCCTAGCCTCGCCTACGAGCAGTACTTC.

The rearrangement links TRBV6-5 to TRBJ2-7; D is possibly TRBD2 (6 bases). The CDR3 totals 12 residues. Trimming took off 6 bases at V and 3 bases at J, with 9 bases between the two ends. Germline CDR1 is MNHEY and CDR2 is SVGAGI. The DNA for the CDR3 is TGTGCCAGCAGGACTAGGCTCTACGAGCAGTACTTC. Amino acid sequence: CASRTRLYEQYF.

This clone was detected once. The V gene is TRBV28, the J gene TRBJ2-3, with 9 bases identical to TRBD1. The J segment lost 4 bases and the V segment lost 4 bases, leaving 9 bases of the junction unmatched. This CDR3 contains 16 residues. Per the germline V gene, CDR1 is MDHEN and CDR2 is SYDVKM. This CDR3 reads CASSSIPGTGPDTQYF. The CDR3, as DNA: TGTGCCAGCAGTTCAATTCCAGGGACAGGGCCAGATACGCAGTATTTT.

The rearrangement joins TRBV18 to TRBJ2-1; tentatively, D is TRBD1 (6 bases). CDR1 and CDR2 (germline): KGHSH, LQKENI. V lost 3 bases to trimming and J lost 10 bases, with 13 bases between them. This CDR3 spans 13 amino acids. CDR3 nucleotides: TGTGCCAGCTCACCCTTTCACCAGGGGGAGCAGTTCTTC. This encodes CASSPFHQGEQFF.

The chain couples TRBV29-1 to TRBJ2-1; 8 nucleotides line up with TRBD2. This CDR3 comprises 14 residues. Germline loops: CDR1 SQVTM, CDR2 ANQGSEA. Trimming cost V 4 bases and J 8 bases; bases outside gene matches: 10. In DNA form, the CDR3 reads TGCAGCGTTGGAGCCGGGACTAGTGGCGATGAGCAGTTCTTC. Encoded protein: CSVGAGTSGDEQFF.

The chain has TRBV9 and TRBJ2-1; TRBD2 aligns across 13 bases. The germline V gene encodes CDR1 SGDLS and CDR2 YYNGEE. The CDR3 runs to 18 residues. The V segment lost 0 bases and the J segment 0 bases; nucleotides outside the gene matches: 3. This CDR3 is CASSVEGTSGTSYNEQFF. In nucleotides, the CDR3 is TGTGCCAGCAGCGTAGAGGGGACTAGCGGGACCTCCTACAATGAGCAGTTCTTC.

The J gene is TRBJ1-1, the V gene TRBV7-2, with a possible D match to TRBD1 (6 bases). Deletions cut 4 bases from V and 5 bases from J, with 20 bases between. The CDR3 length is 16 residues. CDR1 and CDR2 (germline): SGHTA, FQGNSA. The CDR3 here is CASSSRGGAFETEAFF. Here the CDR3 DNA reads TGTGCCAGCAGCTCCCGAGGGGGGGCTTTTGAAACTGAAGCTTTCTTT.

J is TRBJ2-7 and V is TRBV6-6, with 8 nucleotides matching TRBD2. Germline CDR1 reads MNHNY; CDR2 reads SVGAGI (reference sequence). The CDR3 covers 14 residues. The V segment lost 5 bases and the J segment 7 bases; nucleotides outside the gene matches: 10. CDR3 coding DNA: TGTGCCAGCAGTCCCCCTAGCGGGTCTGGGGAGCAGTACTTC. Protein product: CASSPPSGSGEQYF.

This sequence joins TRBV5-4 and TRBJ2-2, with 9 bases lining up with TRBD1. The J segment lost 3 bases and the V segment lost 5 bases, leaving 8 bases of the junction unmatched. From germline, CDR1 is SGHNT and CDR2 YYREEE (reference sequence). There are 16 residues in the CDR3. In nucleotides, the CDR3 is TGTGCCAGCAGTCCCTACAGGGGGCAGGACACCGGGGAGCTGTTTTTT. It yields the protein CASSPYRGQDTGELFF.